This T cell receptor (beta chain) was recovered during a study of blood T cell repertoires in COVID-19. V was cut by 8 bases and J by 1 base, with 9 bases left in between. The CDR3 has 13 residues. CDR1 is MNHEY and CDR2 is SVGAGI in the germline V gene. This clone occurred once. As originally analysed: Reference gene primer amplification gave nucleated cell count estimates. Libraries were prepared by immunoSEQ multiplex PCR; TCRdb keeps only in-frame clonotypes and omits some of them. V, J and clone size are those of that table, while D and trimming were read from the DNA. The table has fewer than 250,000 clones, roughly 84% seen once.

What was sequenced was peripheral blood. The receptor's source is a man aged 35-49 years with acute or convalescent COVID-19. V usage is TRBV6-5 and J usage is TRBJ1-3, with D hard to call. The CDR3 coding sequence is TGTGCCAGCTCATACTTTTCTGGAAACACCATATATTTT. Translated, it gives CASSYFSGNTIYF.